The 27 T cell receptor beta chains listed next were all sequenced from one sample in a study of T cells in Graves' hyperthyroidism and ophthalmopathy. TCR beta CDR3 regions were amplified from RNA. First-round RT-PCR targeting the TCR CDR3 was performed with the HTBI primer set. TCRdb called the multiplex PCR reads again in MiXCR, with one record for every CDR3 protein. This sample has about 560,000 distinct CDR3 sequences, with roughly 14% found just once. Material: blood. The source of these receptors is a woman in her 30s with Graves' hyperthyroidism.

This clonotype was counted ten times or more. The genes are TRBV2 and TRBJ2-7; no clear D gene. V was shortened by 5 bases and J by 6 bases, with 8 bases between the two germline ends. The CDR3 is 11 residues long. Germline CDR1 SNHLY, CDR2 FYNNEI. The CDR3 sequence: CASSSRSEQYF. DNA of the CDR3: TGTGCCAGCAGTTCACGATCCGAGCAGTACTTC. The variable domain in full, with the rest retrieved from reference TRBV2 and TRBJ2-7, is EPEVTQTPSHQVTQMGQEVILRCVPISNHLYFYWYRQILGQKVEFLVSFYNNEISEKSEIFDDQFSVERPDGSNFTLKIRSTKLEDSAMYFCASSSRSEQYFGPGTRLTVT.

The chain carries TRBV6-5 and TRBJ2-7, with D possibly matching TRBD2 (5 bases). This CDR3 has 12 residues. Trimming stripped 7 bases from V and 4 bases from J, with 11 bases between. CDR1 is MNHEY, CDR2 SVGAGI, per germline. As DNA, the CDR3 is TGTGCCAGCAACGGGATAAATTACGAGCAGTACTTC. This encodes CASNGINYEQYF.

This clonotype was seen at least ten times. This chain connects TRBV5-1 to TRBJ2-5; D may match TRBD1 or TRBD2 (5 bases each). CDR1 and CDR2 from the germline V gene are SGHRS and YFSETQ. The CDR3 runs to 13 residues. Deletions cut 5 bases from V and 4 bases from J, with 12 bases between. As DNA, the CDR3 is TGCGCCAGCAGTCGGGACCTGGGAGAGACCCAGTACTTC. Amino acid sequence: CASSRDLGETQYF.

The gene calls are TRBV7-8 and TRBJ2-7; 16 bases align to TRBD2. Unmatched junction bases numbered 13, after V lost 4 bases and J lost 7 bases. The CDR3 covers 18 residues. Germline values: CDR1 SGHVS, CDR2 FQNEAQ. The CDR3 is CASSSGTSGRANNREQYF. CDR3 coding DNA: TGTGCCAGCAGCTCCGGGACTAGCGGGAGGGCGAACAATCGGGAGCAGTACTTC.

The chain is built from TRBV30 and TRBJ1-4, with 7 bases identical to TRBD1. V lost 8 bases, J lost 6 bases, and 12 bases stayed unmatched. The germline CDR1 and CDR2 sequences are GTSNPN and SVGIG (reference sequence). This CDR3 comprises 14 residues. The CDR3 nucleotides are TGTGCCCTAAGTGAGGGGGCAAGGCATGAAAAACTGTTTTTT. Its translation is CALSEGARHEKLFF.

The J gene is TRBJ1-3, the V gene TRBV30, with TRBD1 matching 12 bases. After removal of 5 bases from V and 0 bases from J, the junction contained 11 bases not matched to a gene. Germline-derived CDR1 and CDR2 are GTSNPN and SVGIG (reference sequence). The CDR3 runs to 18 residues. For the CDR3, the DNA is TGTGCCTGGCAATCTGGGACAGGGGGCTCCAACTCTGGAAACACCATATATTTT. It translates to CAWQSGTGGSNSGNTIYF.

The chain combines TRBV7-9 with TRBJ2-5; the match to TRBD2 covers 15 bases. V lost 5 bases to trimming and J lost 4 bases; unmatched junction nucleotides: 11. The germline gives CDR1 SEHNR, CDR2 FQNEAQ (reference sequence). This CDR3 region has 18 residues. The CDR3 loop reads CASSPGTSGRSRGETQYF. The CDR3 DNA sequence: TGTGCCAGCAGCCCCGGGACTAGCGGGAGGTCAAGGGGAGAGACCCAGTACTTC.

V and J are TRBV29-1 and TRBJ2-3; the match to TRBD2 covers 9 bases. The V gene end was trimmed by 5 bases and the J gene end by 7 bases; junction bases not matched to a gene: 10. The germline V gene encodes CDR1 SQVTM and CDR2 ANQGSEA. The CDR3 loop spans 14 amino acids. CDR3 bases: TGCAGCGTTCAGCGGGGGGCAGGCGTAAATACGCAGTATTTT. Encoded protein: CSVQRGAGVNTQYF.

The genes are TRBV12-3 or TRBV12-4 and TRBJ1-2; 7 bases are a match to TRBD1. V lost 1 base, J lost 1 base, and 6 bases stayed unmatched. The CDR3 spans 16 residues. CDR3 protein: CASSLGQGSFNYGYTF. Written as DNA, the CDR3 is TGTGCCAGCAGTTTAGGACAGGGTAGCTTTAACTATGGCTACACCTTC.

This clonotype was seen repeatedly, ten times or more. The J gene is TRBJ2-1, the V gene TRBV6-2 or TRBV6-3; TRBD2 agrees at 13 bases. Germline loops: CDR1 MNHEY, CDR2 SVGEGT. CDR3 size: 15 residues. The V and J ends lost 5 bases and 5 bases, in that order; junction bases with no gene match: 3. Here the CDR3 reads CASSRLAGGDNEQFF. The DNA of the CDR3 is TGTGCCAGCAGTCGACTAGCGGGAGGAGACAATGAGCAGTTCTTC.

This clonotype has ten or more counts. The chain has TRBV11-3 and TRBJ1-4, with D uncertain. Germline V lookup: CDR1 SGHNT, CDR2 YENEEA. The ends were cut back, 2 bases at V and 6 bases at J, with 16 bases in the middle. This CDR3 has 16 residues. As DNA, the CDR3 is TGTGCCAGCAGCTTACTCAAAGGCGAGAAAGATGAAAAACTGTTTTTT. Amino acids: CASSLLKGEKDEKLFF.

The chain joins TRBV11-2 to TRBJ1-6; D is unclear. Deletions cut 1 base from V and 7 bases from J, with 11 bases between. The CDR3 consists of 15 residues. In germline, CDR1 is SGHAT, CDR2 FQNNGV. CDR3 DNA: TGTGCCAGCAGCTTAGCGGCCACTCCAAATTCACCCCTCCACTTT. Translated, it gives CASSLAATPNSPLHF.

This clonotype was observed many times. One junction end disagrees with the germline gene, perhaps due to a read error. This chain links TRBV10-1 with TRBJ2-3, with D perhaps being TRBD1 or TRBD2 (5 bases each). The CDR3 has 13 amino acids. Looked up from germline, CDR1 is WNHNN and CDR2 is SYGVQD (reference sequence). CDR3 bases: TGTGCCAGCTCCGGGGCTTCCACAGATACGCAGTATTTT. It yields the protein CASSGASTDTQYF.

This clonotype was picked up many times. The rearrangement links TRBV30 to TRBJ1-5, with a possible D match to TRBD1 (5 bases). The CDR3 runs to 13 residues. Trimming stripped 3 bases from V and 7 bases from J, with 13 bases between. In germline, CDR1 is GTSNPN, CDR2 SVGIG (reference sequence). The CDR3 here is CAWSYKTVQPQHF. The CDR3, as DNA: TGTGCCTGGAGCTACAAGACAGTCCAGCCCCAGCATTTT.

About this clonotype: Just one base apart from a much larger clone, this may be a read error. The chain links TRBV6-1 to TRBJ2-5, with 8 positions matching TRBD2. The CDR3 consists of 14 residues. With V trimmed by 6 bases and J by 9 bases, 12 bases remained unmatched. Germline V gives CDR1 MNHNS, CDR2 SASEGT. In DNA, the CDR3 is TGTGCCAGCAGACAACAGGGTTCGCGGGAGGCCCAGTACTTC. It encodes CASRQQGSREAQYF.

This clonotype occurred a few times. V usage is TRBV7-2 and J usage is TRBJ1-1, with D unclear. Between the trimmed V and J ends, which lost 4 bases and 10 bases, there was a span of 25 bases. This CDR3 has 16 residues. Looked up from germline, CDR1 is SGHTA and CDR2 is FQGNSA. DNA of the CDR3: TGTGCCAGCAGCTCTACACTGCTCGGACCCATCTCCGGAGCTTTCTTT. Its translation: CASSSTLLGPISGAFF.

Comments on this clonotype: A much larger clone lies one base from this, so it may be a read error. The chain is built from TRBV30 and TRBJ2-1; 9 nucleotides line up with TRBD1. CDR3 length: 14 residues. V gave up 6 bases and J gave up 8 bases; unmatched junction bases: 11. CDR1 is GTSNPN and CDR2 is SVGIG in the germline V gene (reference sequence). DNA of the CDR3: TGTGCCTGCGCGCCGGGACAGGGTTTCTATGAGCAGTTCTTC. This translates into CACAPGQGFYEQFF. The variable domain in full, completed from reference TRBV30 and TRBJ2-1, reads SQTIHQWPATLVQPVGSPLSLECTVEGTSNPNLYWYRQAAGRGLQLLFYSVGIGQISSEVPQNLSASRPQDRQFILSSKKLLLSDSGFYLCACAPGQGFYEQFFGPGTRLTVL.

In the case of this clonotype: Because it lacks the conserved phenylalanine or tryptophan at the end, this CDR3 is likely a read error. The chain uses TRBV19 and TRBJ1-1; no clear D. Germline CDR1 and CDR2: LNHDA and SQIVND (reference sequence). V was cut by 6 bases and J by 6 bases, with 11 bases left in between. The CDR3 covers 12 residues. The CDR3 sequence is CASRTGGAEAFS. CDR3 nucleotide sequence: TGTGCCAGTAGAACGGGAGGAGCTGAAGCTTTCTCT.

The CDR3 reads CASSFMGSPLHF. CDR3 sequence (DNA): TGTGCCAGCAGCTTCATGGGTTCACCCCTCCACTTT. The chain combines TRBV7-9 with TRBJ1-6; unclear D gene. CDR1 is SEHNR, CDR2 FQNEAQ, per germline (reference sequence). The CDR3 contains 12 residues. Trimming took off 3 bases at V and 9 bases at J, with 6 bases between the two ends.

J is TRBJ1-2 and V is TRBV20-1; the D gene is possibly TRBD1 (6 bases). This CDR3 spans 15 amino acids. Trimming removed 5 bases at V and 2 bases at J, with 18 bases between. Per the germline V gene, CDR1 is DFQATT and CDR2 is SNEGSKA (reference sequence). The CDR3 nucleotides read TGCAGTGCTCCGGCGGGGGCGACAATAAACTATGGCTACACCTTC. Protein sequence: CSAPAGATINYGYTF.

This clonotype was counted many times. V gene TRBV6-2 or TRBV6-3 combines with J gene TRBJ2-1; 14 positions match TRBD2. V trimming: 4 bases; J trimming: 2 bases; junction bases outside the gene matches: 7. The CDR3 has 18 amino acids. CDR1 MNHEY and CDR2 SVGEGT come from the germline V gene. CDR3 nucleotide sequence: TGTGCCAGCAGTTTTGGACTAGCGGGAGGTTCGGCCTACAATGAGCAGTTCTTC. Its translation: CASSFGLAGGSAYNEQFF.

This clonotype was picked up many times. In nucleotides, the CDR3 is TGCGCCAGCAGCCCGTCGCCCGGGGCCCTAAACCACGAGCAGTACTTC. This sequence encodes CASSPSPGALNHEQYF. J is TRBJ2-7 and V is TRBV5-1; D could derive from TRBD1 or TRBD2 (5 bases each). Trimming stripped 4 bases from V and 5 bases from J, with 22 bases between. The germline CDR1 and CDR2 sequences are SGHRS and YFSETQ. CDR3 length: 16 amino acids.

This clonotype was counted many times. This sequence joins TRBV2 and TRBJ1-1, with D perhaps TRBD1 (6 bases). Germline CDR1 reads SNHLY; CDR2 reads FYNNEI. V was clipped by 5 bases and J by 1 base, with 17 bases between them. The CDR3 runs 16 residues. The CDR3 region is CASSKQGVVSNTEAFF. The CDR3, as DNA: TGTGCCAGCAGTAAACAGGGAGTGGTGTCGAACACTGAAGCTTTCTTT.

The rearrangement joins TRBV28 to TRBJ2-1; 13 bases line up with TRBD2. The CDR3 is 16 amino acids. Germline V gene sequence: CDR1 MDHEN, CDR2 SYDVKM. V dropped 6 bases and J dropped 6; count of bases not matched to a gene: 8. CDR3 nucleotides: TGTGCCAGCAGCCACGTGGGACTAGCGGGGACCAATGAGCAGTTCTTC. Amino acids: CASSHVGLAGTNEQFF.

This clonotype was observed many times. V is TRBV12-3 or TRBV12-4 and J is TRBJ2-7, with D hard to call. V lost 7 bases and J lost 1, with 8 bases in between. This CDR3 region has 12 residues. CDR3 DNA sequence: TGTGCCAGCACTAATGGGTCCTACGAGCAGTACTTC. This codes for CASTNGSYEQYF.

The chain has TRBV6-1 and TRBJ1-1; unclear D gene. V gave up 2 bases and J gave up 7 bases, with 8 bases separating them. This CDR3 is 12 amino acids long. Per the germline V gene, CDR1 is MNHNS and CDR2 is SASEGT. CDR3 region: CASSEWQSEAFF. The CDR3 DNA follows: TGTGCCAGCAGTGAATGGCAGAGTGAAGCTTTCTTT.

The sample holds a few counts of this clonotype. The chain combines TRBV27 with TRBJ2-3, with 7 bases identical to TRBD1. Germline V gives CDR1 MNHEY, CDR2 SMNVEV (reference sequence). This CDR3 has 16 amino acids. The trim removed 4 bases at V and 0 bases at J, leaving 7 bases unmatched. The CDR3 coding sequence is TGTGCCAGCAGTTCAGGGACAGCCTCTAGCACAGATACGCAGTATTTT. It yields the protein CASSSGTASSTDTQYF.